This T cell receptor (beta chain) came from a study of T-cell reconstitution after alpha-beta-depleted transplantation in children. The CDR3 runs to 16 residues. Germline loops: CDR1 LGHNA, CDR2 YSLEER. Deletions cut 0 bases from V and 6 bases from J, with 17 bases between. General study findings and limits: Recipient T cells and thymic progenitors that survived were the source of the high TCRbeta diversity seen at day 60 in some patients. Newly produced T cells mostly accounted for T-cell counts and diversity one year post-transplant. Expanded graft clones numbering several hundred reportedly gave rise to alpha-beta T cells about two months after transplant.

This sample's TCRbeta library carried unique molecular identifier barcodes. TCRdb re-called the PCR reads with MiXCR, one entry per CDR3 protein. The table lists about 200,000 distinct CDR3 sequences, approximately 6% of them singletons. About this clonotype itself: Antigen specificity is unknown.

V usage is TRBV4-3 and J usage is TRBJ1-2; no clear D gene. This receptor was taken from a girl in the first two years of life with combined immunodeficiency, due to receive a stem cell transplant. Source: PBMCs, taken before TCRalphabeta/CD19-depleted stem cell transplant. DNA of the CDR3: TGCGCCAGCAGCCAAGAGAAGGTGAGCCCCTGGGATGGCTACACCTTC. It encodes CASSQEKVSPWDGYTF.